These T cell receptor beta chains were read from a single sample in a study of regulatory T cells in long-lasting Graves disease. TCRdb analysed the multiplex PCR reads with MiXCR anew, one entry per CDR3 protein. The table includes 680,000 or so distinct CDR3 sequences, 16% detected once. These data also formed part of another study, on T cells in Graves' hyperthyroidism and ophthalmopathy.

The source was peripheral blood mononuclear cells (PBMCs), collected at new diagnosis, from a patient treated with antithyroid drugs. Receptors originate from a woman in her thirties with Graves disease. Both conserved end residues are part of each CDR3. A D gene is named only where the DNA matches it firmly. Clone size is not always given. Where it is, it says once, few, many or a class for expanded clones.

J gene	CDR3 length	D gene	V gene	clone size	CDR3 DNA	CDR3 protein
TRBJ2-5	14	.	TRBV28	many	TGTGCCAGCAGTTTATTCAGGGGCGAAGAGACCCAGTACTTC	CASSLFRGEETQYF
TRBJ1-6	14	.	TRBV7-9	many	TGTGCCAGCAGCTTAGCAGGGGGGTTGCCACCCCTCCACTTT	CASSLAGGLPPLHF
TRBJ2-3	16	TRBD2	TRBV24-1	few	TGTGCCACCAGTGGTATCACTAGCGGGGAAACAGATACGCAGTATTTT	CATSGITSGETDTQYF
TRBJ2-4	14	.	TRBV7-2	many	TGTGCCAGCAGAGGTCAGACCCTGGGAAACATTCAGTACTTC	CASRGQTLGNIQYF
TRBJ1-2	13	.	TRBV20-1	.	TGCAGTGCTAGATTTGGCTCTAACTATGGCTACACCTTC	CSARFGSNYGYTF
TRBJ2-1	15	TRBD2	TRBV19	few	TGTGCCAGTAGTGTCGCTAGCGGGGTCTACAATGAGCAGTTCTTC	CASSVASGVYNEQFF
TRBJ1-4	15	.	TRBV30	.	TGTGCCTGGAGTGTTCTTGGGAGCGGTGATGAAAAACTGTTTTTT	CAWSVLGSGDEKLFF
TRBJ2-1	14	TRBD2	TRBV2	many	TGTGCCAGCACCCAAATAGGCCGGGGGGATGAGCAGTTCTTC	CASTQIGRGDEQFF
TRBJ1-5	17	.	TRBV7-9	.	TGTGCCAGCAGCTTAGCCGGCGGGACATTTGGCAATCAGCCCCAGCATTTT	CASSLAGGTFGNQPQHF
TRBJ2-1	12	.	TRBV5-1	many	TGCGCCAGCAGCTTAGGGATCGATGAGCAGTTCTTC	CASSLGIDEQFF
TRBJ2-2	16	TRBD2	TRBV7-8	.	TGTGCCAGCAGCGGGGGACTAGCGCCTTACACCGGGGAGCTGTTTTTT	CASSGGLAPYTGELFF
TRBJ1-4	15	.	TRBV27	many	TGTGCCAGCAGTTTAAGGGGGGCGAGAGGTGAAAAACTGTTTTTT	CASSLRGARGEKLFF
TRBJ1-5	13	.	TRBV12-5	.	TGTGCTAGTGGGCAGGGTGCTAATCAGCCCCAGCATTTT	CASGQGANQPQHF
TRBJ1-5	20	.	TRBV15	.	TGTGCCACCAGCAGAGAGGGACAATTGCGGGGTGTAGGTAGCAATCAGCCCCAGCATTTT	CATSREGQLRGVGSNQPQHF
TRBJ2-7	18	TRBD1	TRBV6-2/TRBV6-3	few	TGTGCCAGCAGTTACCAACCCCCCCGGACAGGTTATCCCTACGAGCAGTACTTC	CASSYQPPRTGYPYEQYF
TRBJ1-3	13	TRBD1	TRBV20-1	.	TGCAGTGTCGCGGACAGGGCCGGAAACACCATATATTTT	CSVADRAGNTIYF
TRBJ1-3	16	.	TRBV15	few	TGTGCCACCAGTCCTCCCAGGGATACCTCTGGAAACACCATATATTTT	CATSPPRDTSGNTIYF
TRBJ2-7	17	TRBD1	TRBV4-1	few	TGCGCCAGCAGCCAAGGAGAGGGGACAGGAGTTTCCTACGAGCAGTACTTC	CASSQGEGTGVSYEQYF
TRBJ1-3	16	.	TRBV20-1	few	TGCAGTGCCATGGGACCGGCCTTCTCTCCTGGAAACACCATATATTTT	CSAMGPAFSPGNTIYF
TRBJ1-3	17	TRBD1	TRBV6-6	many	TGTGCCAGCAGTTACTCGCTCGCTAGGGGGCCTGGAAACACCATATATTTT	CASSYSLARGPGNTIYF
TRBJ2-3	17	.	TRBV6-5	many	TGTGCCAGCAGTTACCGGCGAGGGGTTGCTGCTACTCCAACGCAGTATTTT	CASSYRRGVAATPTQYF
TRBJ2-7	13	.	TRBV7-2	many	TGTGCCAGCAGCTGGGGACCCTTCGGCGAGCAGTACTTC	CASSWGPFGEQYF
TRBJ2-5	14	.	TRBV7-2	many	TGTGCCAGCAGCTTAGCAGGGGTAGTTGAGACCCAGTACTTC	CASSLAGVVETQYF
TRBJ2-7	14	.	TRBV5-6	.	TGTGCCAGCAGTCTTAGTGGGGGCTCCGACGAGCAGTACTTC	CASSLSGGSDEQYF
TRBJ2-5	16	TRBD2	TRBV5-1	.	TGCGCCAGCAAGGGGAGACCGGGACTAGCGGGAGAGACCCAGTACTTC	CASKGRPGLAGETQYF
TRBJ2-3	14	.	TRBV11-2	many	TGTGCCAGCAGCTTTGGCGGGGCCATTACAGCGCAGTATTTT	CASSFGGAITAQYF
TRBJ2-3	16	TRBD2	TRBV18	.	TGTGCCAGCTCACCACAGCGGGGCCTCGGACGGGGGACGCAGTACTTT	CASSPQRGLGRGTQYF
TRBJ1-6	14	.	TRBV7-2	many	TGTGCCAGCAGCACGACAGCGGGGAATTCACCCCTCCACTTT	CASSTTAGNSPLHF
TRBJ2-1	13	.	TRBV3-1	.	TGTGCCAGCAGCTTTGCAGACTACAATGAGCAGTTCTTC	CASSFADYNEQFF
TRBJ1-5	16	.	TRBV7-9	.	TGTGCCAGCAGCAAAGGGGCAGGGACATTCAATCAGCCCCAGCATTTT	CASSKGAGTFNQPQHF
TRBJ2-6	18	TRBD1	TRBV19	.	TGTGCCAGTAGTCTGGGGACAGAATTACACTCTGGGGCCAACGTCCTGACTTTC	CASSLGTELHSGANVLTF
TRBJ2-6	16	.	TRBV19	few	TGTGCCAGTAGTCCACAGTTACTCTCTGGGGCCAACGTCCTGACTTTC	CASSPQLLSGANVLTF
TRBJ1-1	14	.	TRBV5-1	.	TGCGCCAGCAGCTTGGTAGTCTCTAACACTGAAGCTTTCTTT	CASSLVVSNTEAFF
TRBJ2-7	16	.	TRBV12-3/TRBV12-4	many	TGTGCCAGCAGTTTAGTAGCCGGGGGACTGAAATACGAGCAGTACTTC	CASSLVAGGLKYEQYF
TRBJ2-2	16	TRBD2	TRBV28	few	TGTGCCAGTCTAGGGGGGTTGGGACTAGCGGCCGGGGAGCTGTTTTTT	CASLGGLGLAAGELFF
TRBJ1-5	13	.	TRBV18	many	TGTGCCAGCTCGCCAGGGGTCGATCAGCCCCAGCATTTT	CASSPGVDQPQHF
TRBJ2-3	14	TRBD1	TRBV5-1	few	TGCGCCAGCAGTACCGGGACAGTCTCAGATACGCAGTATTTT	CASSTGTVSDTQYF